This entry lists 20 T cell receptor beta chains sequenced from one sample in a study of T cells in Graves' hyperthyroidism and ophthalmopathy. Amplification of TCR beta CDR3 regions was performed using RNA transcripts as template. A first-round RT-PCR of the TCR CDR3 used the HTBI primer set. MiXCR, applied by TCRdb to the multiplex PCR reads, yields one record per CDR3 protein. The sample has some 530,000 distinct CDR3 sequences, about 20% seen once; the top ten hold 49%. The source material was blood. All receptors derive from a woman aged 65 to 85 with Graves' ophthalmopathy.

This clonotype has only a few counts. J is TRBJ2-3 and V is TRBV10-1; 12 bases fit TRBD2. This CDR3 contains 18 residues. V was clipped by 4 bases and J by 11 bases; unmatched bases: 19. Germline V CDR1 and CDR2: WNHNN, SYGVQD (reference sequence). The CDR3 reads CASSGLAGESFRTGGQYF. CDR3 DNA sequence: TGCGCCAGCAGTGGACTAGCGGGAGAGTCCTTCCGGACAGGTGGGCAGTATTTT.

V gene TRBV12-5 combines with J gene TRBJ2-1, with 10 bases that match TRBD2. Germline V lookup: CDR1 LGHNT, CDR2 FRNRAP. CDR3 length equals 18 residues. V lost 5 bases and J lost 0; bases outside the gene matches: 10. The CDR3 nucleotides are TGTGCTAGTGGTAGCGGGACTAGCGCTAAGAGCTCCTACAATGAGCAGTTCTTC. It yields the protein CASGSGTSAKSSYNEQFF.

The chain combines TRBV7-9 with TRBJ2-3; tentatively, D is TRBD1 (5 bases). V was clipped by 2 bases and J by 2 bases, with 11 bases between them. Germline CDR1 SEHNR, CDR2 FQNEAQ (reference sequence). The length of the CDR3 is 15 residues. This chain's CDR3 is CASSLQGRVTDTQYF. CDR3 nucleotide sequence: TGTGCCAGCAGCTTACAGGGAAGGGTCACAGATACGCAGTATTTT.

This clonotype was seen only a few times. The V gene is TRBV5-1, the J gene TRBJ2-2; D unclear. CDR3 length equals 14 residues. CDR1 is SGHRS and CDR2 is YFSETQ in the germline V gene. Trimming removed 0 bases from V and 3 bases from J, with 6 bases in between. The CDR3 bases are TGCGCCAGCAGCTTGGTGGTTGACACCGGGGAGCTGTTTTTT. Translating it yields CASSLVVDTGELFF.

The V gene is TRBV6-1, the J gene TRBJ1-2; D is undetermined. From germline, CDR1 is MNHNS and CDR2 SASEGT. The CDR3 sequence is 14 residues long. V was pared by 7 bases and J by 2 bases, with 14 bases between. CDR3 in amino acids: CASTLRGGNYGYTF. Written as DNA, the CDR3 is TGTGCCAGCACCCTACGCGGCGGCAACTATGGCTACACCTTC.

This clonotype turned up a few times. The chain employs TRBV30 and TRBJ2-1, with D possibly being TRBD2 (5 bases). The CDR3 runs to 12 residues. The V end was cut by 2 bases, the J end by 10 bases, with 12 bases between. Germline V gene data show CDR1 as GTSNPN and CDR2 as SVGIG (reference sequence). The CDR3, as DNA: TGTGCCTGGAGTTCGGTTCCGGGAGAGCAGTTCTTC. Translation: CAWSSVPGEQFF.

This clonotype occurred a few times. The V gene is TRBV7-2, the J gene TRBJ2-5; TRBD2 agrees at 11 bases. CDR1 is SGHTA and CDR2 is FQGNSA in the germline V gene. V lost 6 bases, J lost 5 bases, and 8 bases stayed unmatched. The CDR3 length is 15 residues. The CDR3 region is CASRTLAGVRETQYF. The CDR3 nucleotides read TGTGCCAGCAGGACACTAGCGGGAGTCCGGGAGACCCAGTACTTC.

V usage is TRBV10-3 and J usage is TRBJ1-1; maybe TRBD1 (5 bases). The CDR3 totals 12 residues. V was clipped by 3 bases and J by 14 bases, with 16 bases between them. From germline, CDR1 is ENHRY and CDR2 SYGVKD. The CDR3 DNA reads TGTGCCATCAGTGATATGACAGCCTTGCTATTCTTT. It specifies CAISDMTALLFF.

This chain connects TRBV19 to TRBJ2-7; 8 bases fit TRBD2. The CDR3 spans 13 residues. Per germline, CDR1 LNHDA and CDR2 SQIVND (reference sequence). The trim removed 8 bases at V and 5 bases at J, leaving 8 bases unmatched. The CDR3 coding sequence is TGTGCCAGTCTTGGACTAGCCGGGAACGAGCAGTACTTC. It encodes CASLGLAGNEQYF.

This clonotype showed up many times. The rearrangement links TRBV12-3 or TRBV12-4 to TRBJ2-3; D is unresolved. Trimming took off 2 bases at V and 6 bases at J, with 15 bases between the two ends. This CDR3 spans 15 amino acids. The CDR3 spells CASSLRTEIADTQYF. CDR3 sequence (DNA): TGTGCCAGCAGTTTAAGAACAGAAATCGCCGATACGCAGTATTTT.

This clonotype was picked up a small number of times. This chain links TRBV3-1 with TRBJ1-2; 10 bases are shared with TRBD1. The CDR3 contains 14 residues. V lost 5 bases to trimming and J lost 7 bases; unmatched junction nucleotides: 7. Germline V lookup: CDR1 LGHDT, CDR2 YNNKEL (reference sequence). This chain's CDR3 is CASSARQGALGYTF. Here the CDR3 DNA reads TGTGCCAGCAGCGCCCGACAGGGGGCTCTTGGCTACACCTTC.

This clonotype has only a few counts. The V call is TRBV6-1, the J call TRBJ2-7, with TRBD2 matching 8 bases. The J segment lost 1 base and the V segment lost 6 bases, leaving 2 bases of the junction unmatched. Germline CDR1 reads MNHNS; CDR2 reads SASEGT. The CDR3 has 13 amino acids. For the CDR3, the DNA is TGTGCCAGCAGGACTAGCGCTTCCTACGAGCAGTACTTC. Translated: CASRTSASYEQYF.

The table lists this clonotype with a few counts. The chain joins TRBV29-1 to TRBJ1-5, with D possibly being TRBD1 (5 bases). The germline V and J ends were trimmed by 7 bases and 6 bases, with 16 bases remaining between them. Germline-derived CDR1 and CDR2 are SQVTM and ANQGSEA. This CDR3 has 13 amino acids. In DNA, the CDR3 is TGCAGCGCCAATCAGGGACCAGGTCAGCCCCAGCATTTT. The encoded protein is CSANQGPGQPQHF.

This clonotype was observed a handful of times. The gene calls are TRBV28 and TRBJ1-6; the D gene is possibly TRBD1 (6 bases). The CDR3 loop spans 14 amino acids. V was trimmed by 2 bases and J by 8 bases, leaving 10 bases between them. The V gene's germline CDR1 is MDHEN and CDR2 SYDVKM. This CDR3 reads CASSLPQGYSPLHF. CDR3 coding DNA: TGTGCCAGCAGTTTACCACAGGGCTATTCACCCCTCCACTTT.

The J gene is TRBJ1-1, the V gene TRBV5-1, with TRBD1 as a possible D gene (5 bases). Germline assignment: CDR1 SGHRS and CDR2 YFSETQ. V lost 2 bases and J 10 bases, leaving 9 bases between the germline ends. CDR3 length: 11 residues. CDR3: CASSFEGRAFF. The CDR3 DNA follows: TGCGCCAGCAGCTTTGAGGGGAGAGCTTTCTTT.

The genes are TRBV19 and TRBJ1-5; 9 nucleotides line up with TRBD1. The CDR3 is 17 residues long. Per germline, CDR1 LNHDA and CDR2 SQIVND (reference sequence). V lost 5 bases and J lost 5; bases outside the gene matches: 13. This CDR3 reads CASSLITGTGTDQPQHF. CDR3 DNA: TGTGCCAGTAGTCTTATTACCGGGACAGGGACCGATCAGCCCCAGCATTTT.

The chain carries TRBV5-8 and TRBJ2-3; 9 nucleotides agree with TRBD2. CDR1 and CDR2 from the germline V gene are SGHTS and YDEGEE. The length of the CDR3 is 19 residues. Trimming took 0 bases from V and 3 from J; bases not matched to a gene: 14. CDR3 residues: CASSLAQHRGLALTDTQYF. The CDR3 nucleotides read TGTGCCAGCAGCTTGGCCCAACACAGGGGACTAGCCCTGACAGATACGCAGTATTTT.

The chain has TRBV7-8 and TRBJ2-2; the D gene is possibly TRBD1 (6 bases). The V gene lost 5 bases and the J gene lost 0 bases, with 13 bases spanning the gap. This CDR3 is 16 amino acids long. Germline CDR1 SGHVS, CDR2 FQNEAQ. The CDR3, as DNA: TGTGCCAGCAGCCTCCTGGACAGCGCGAACACCGGGGAGCTGTTTTTT. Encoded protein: CASSLLDSANTGELFF. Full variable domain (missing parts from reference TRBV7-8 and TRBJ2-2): GAGVSQSPRYKVAKRGQDVALRCDPISGHVSLFWYQQALGQGPEFLTYFQNEAQLDKSGLPSDRFFAERPEGSVSTLKIQRTQQEDSAVYLCASSLLDSANTGELFFGEGSRLTVL.

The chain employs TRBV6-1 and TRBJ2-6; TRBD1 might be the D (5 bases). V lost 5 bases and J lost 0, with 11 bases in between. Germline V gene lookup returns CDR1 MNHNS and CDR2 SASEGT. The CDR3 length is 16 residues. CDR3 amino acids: CASSIWTSSGANVLTF. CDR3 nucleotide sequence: TGTGCCAGCAGTATATGGACAAGCTCTGGGGCCAACGTCCTGACTTTC.

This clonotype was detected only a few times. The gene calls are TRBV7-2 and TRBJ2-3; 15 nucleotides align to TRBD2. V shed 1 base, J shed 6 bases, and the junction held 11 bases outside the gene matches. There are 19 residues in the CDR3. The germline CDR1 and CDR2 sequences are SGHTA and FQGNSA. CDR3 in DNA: TGTGCCAGCAGCTTAGATGGGGGACTAGCGGGAGGTTCAGGGGATACGCAGTATTTT. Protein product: CASSLDGGLAGGSGDTQYF. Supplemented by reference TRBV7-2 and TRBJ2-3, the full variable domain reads GAGVSQSPSNKVTEKGKDVELRCDPISGHTALYWYRQSLGQGLEFLIYFQGNSAPDKSGLPSDRFSAERTGGSVSTLTIQRTQQEDSAVYLCASSLDGGLAGGSGDTQYFGPGTRLTVL.